This TCR beta chain was retrieved from a study of human T cells and chemical hapten exposure. Study context: Recorded diagnoses among the mostly female patients were alopecia areata, totalis or universalis.

In TCRdb, the RACE reads were re-called with MiXCR into one record per CDR3 protein. The sample holds 85,000 to 130,000 distinct CDR3 sequences, 12% seen once. Germline CDR1 is DFQATT and CDR2 is SNEGSKA (reference sequence). V lost 6 bases to trimming and J lost 5 bases; unmatched junction nucleotides: 8. This CDR3 is 14 amino acids long. General study results and limits: Expanded TCRs clustered into significantly more large CDR3 similarity groups than controls, the analysis revealed. Higher patch test scores went with higher counts of PT1 expanded TCRs. As the donors had alopecia, their immune response may differ from healthy people's.

The time point was: pre-sensitization, week 0. This sample's treatment: therapeutic diphenylcyclopropenone sensitization with weekly scalp DPC. As concerns this clonotype: Its antigen is unknown.

The sample in question was whole blood, obtained in connection with sensitization to the hapten diphenylcyclopropenone (DPC). The V gene is TRBV20-1, the J gene TRBJ2-1; 9 bases map to TRBD2. The sequence was obtained from a woman aged 45-65 years with alopecia areata. Some clones in this sample may be carry-over from other donors' samples. The CDR3 is CSAYSGGNDNEQFF. DNA of the CDR3: TGCAGTGCCTACAGCGGGGGGAATGACAATGAGCAGTTCTTC.